Listed below are T cell receptor beta chains from one sample, sequenced in a study of kidney transplant recipient with SARS-CoV-2 infection. TCRdb ran MiXCR on the reads and lists one entry per CDR3 protein. The sample contains 200,000 to 300,000 distinct CDR3 sequences, more than 25% of which appear only once. This sample comprised a blood sample, obtained at baseline and between days 110 and 120 from a kidney transplant recipient. The source is a male patient aged 25-45 years who had COVID-19 and was a kidney transplant recipient. Some of these T cells may belong to the graft donor. Both conserved end residues are part of each CDR3. The order of the fields is CDR3 DNA, CDR3 protein, clone size, J gene, V gene, D gene. A D gene is named only where the DNA matches it firmly. The size entry is marked missing in some rows and otherwise reads once, few, many or a size class.

CDR3 DNA: TGCGCCAGCAGCCAAGTCACGGAGTCCTCTGTAGTACCTCAGCCCCAGCATTTT
CDR3 protein: CASSQVTESSVVPQPQHF
clone size: few
J gene: TRBJ1-5
V gene: TRBV4-1
D gene: NA

CDR3 DNA: TGTGCCAGCAGCTTAGGCCTGCAGCGGGGGGCCTCACTTCGAGGCCCCAAAGAGACCCAGTACTTC
CDR3 protein: CASSLGLQRGASLRGPKETQYF
clone size: NA
J gene: TRBJ2-5
V gene: TRBV11-2
D gene: TRBD2

CDR3 DNA: TGTGCCAGCAGCCCAAGAATGAACACTGAAGCTTTCTTT
CDR3 protein: CASSPRMNTEAFF
clone size: many
J gene: TRBJ1-1
V gene: TRBV6-5
D gene: NA

CDR3 DNA: TGCGCCAGCACACGACTCATCGGTTCACAAAGTCGGGCCAACGTCCTGACTTTC
CDR3 protein: CASTRLIGSQSRANVLTF
clone size: many
J gene: TRBJ2-6
V gene: TRBV5-1
D gene: NA

CDR3 DNA: TGTGCCATCGCGACTAGCGGGAGGTCGAACATTCAGTACTTC
CDR3 protein: CAIATSGRSNIQYF
clone size: many
J gene: TRBJ2-4
V gene: TRBV28
D gene: TRBD2

CDR3 DNA: TGTGCCAGCAGCAAAGTGAAATACCATGGAAAGACCTATGGCTACACCTTC
CDR3 protein: CASSKVKYHGKTYGYTF
clone size: many
J gene: TRBJ1-2
V gene: TRBV7-9
D gene: NA

CDR3 DNA: TGTGCCAGCAGCGGCCCTCTCACAGATACGCAGTATTTT
CDR3 protein: CASSGPLTDTQYF
clone size: NA
J gene: TRBJ2-3
V gene: TRBV9
D gene: NA

CDR3 DNA: TGTGCCAGCAGCTCACAGGGGGCTACGAGCACTGAAGCTTTCTTT
CDR3 protein: CASSSQGATSTEAFF
clone size: many
J gene: TRBJ1-1
V gene: TRBV7-9
D gene: TRBD1

CDR3 DNA: TGTGCCAGCAGCCTCTCTGCGACTCAATACAATGAGCAGTTCTTC
CDR3 protein: CASSLSATQYNEQFF
clone size: few
J gene: TRBJ2-1
V gene: TRBV3-1
D gene: NA

CDR3 DNA: TGCGCCAGCAGTCGTTTCCTGGGGGCGCGGGCGGATACGCAGTATTTT
CDR3 protein: CASSRFLGARADTQYF
clone size: few
J gene: TRBJ2-3
V gene: TRBV4-1
D gene: NA

CDR3 DNA: TGCAGTGCTAGCGAAGGGAGGCCGACAGGGCGGTCCTATAATTCACCCCTCCACTTT
CDR3 protein: CSASEGRPTGRSYNSPLHF
clone size: many
J gene: TRBJ1-6
V gene: TRBV20-1
D gene: TRBD1

CDR3 DNA: TGTGCCGGCAGTTCCACAGCCTCACACGGAAAGACCTATGGCTACACCTTC
CDR3 protein: CAGSSTASHGKTYGYTF
clone size: NA
J gene: TRBJ1-2
V gene: TRBV6-4
D gene: NA

CDR3 DNA: TGTGCCAGCAGTTTACTAGGATACGAGCAGTACTTC
CDR3 protein: CASSLLGYEQYF
clone size: NA
J gene: TRBJ2-7
V gene: TRBV12-3/TRBV12-4
D gene: NA

CDR3 DNA: TGTGCCAGAACGGCGGGAGTGGTGAGAAAGACCTATGGCTACACCTTC
CDR3 protein: CARTAGVVRKTYGYTF
clone size: many
J gene: TRBJ1-2
V gene: TRBV5-3
D gene: NA

CDR3 DNA: TGTGCCAGCTGTTTTCTCAATAGTCGAAAGACCTATGGCTACACCTTC
CDR3 protein: CASCFLNSRKTYGYTF
clone size: few
J gene: TRBJ1-2
V gene: TRBV5-6
D gene: NA

CDR3 DNA: TGTGCCAGCAGCACACCAAGTCCCATTTCAATTCGCACTGAAGCTTTCTTT
CDR3 protein: CASSTPSPISIRTEAFF
clone size: few
J gene: TRBJ1-1
V gene: TRBV3-1
D gene: NA

CDR3 DNA: TGTGCCAGCTCACCACCGTCCCGGCAGAATTGGTTCTTT
CDR3 protein: CASSPPSRQNWFF
clone size: few
J gene: TRBJ1-1
V gene: TRBV18
D gene: NA

CDR3 DNA: TGTGCCAGAAGAGGGAACCTAGGGAACATTCAGTACTTC
CDR3 protein: CARRGNLGNIQYF
clone size: NA
J gene: TRBJ2-4
V gene: TRBV19
D gene: NA

CDR3 DNA: TGTGCCAGCAGCTCGACTAGCGGGTTTCAAGAGACCCAGTACTTC
CDR3 protein: CASSSTSGFQETQYF
clone size: many
J gene: TRBJ2-5
V gene: TRBV7-2
D gene: TRBD2

CDR3 DNA: TGTGCCAGTAGTATCGAGGCAGAACTAGCCTACGAGCAGTACTTC
CDR3 protein: CASSIEAELAYEQYF
clone size: many
J gene: TRBJ2-7
V gene: TRBV19
D gene: NA

CDR3 DNA: TGTGCCAGCAGCACCAGAAACTGGCGGGAGACTTACGAGCAGTACTTC
CDR3 protein: CASSTRNWRETYEQYF
clone size: NA
J gene: TRBJ2-7
V gene: TRBV21-1
D gene: NA

CDR3 DNA: TGTGCCAGCAGCCAAGTTGGAACAGGGCCAGATACGCAGTATTTT
CDR3 protein: CASSQVGTGPDTQYF
clone size: many
J gene: TRBJ2-3
V gene: TRBV14
D gene: NA

CDR3 DNA: TGTGCCAGCAGCTTTGGTTGGATGGGAGAGACCCAGTACTTC
CDR3 protein: CASSFGWMGETQYF
clone size: many
J gene: TRBJ2-5
V gene: TRBV7-9
D gene: NA

CDR3 DNA: TGTGCCGGCAGCTTTGACAGAGCCTCACCCCTCCACTTT
CDR3 protein: CAGSFDRASPLHF
clone size: NA
J gene: TRBJ1-6
V gene: TRBV7-8
D gene: NA

CDR3 DNA: TGTGCCAGCAGGCCGAGCCCCCTCGCTCAGGGATCGAATTCACCCCTCCACTTT
CDR3 protein: CASRPSPLAQGSNSPLHF
clone size: many
J gene: TRBJ1-6
V gene: TRBV7-8
D gene: NA

CDR3 DNA: TGTGCCAGCATATCATCTCATCCACGAAAGACCTATGGCTACACCTTC
CDR3 protein: CASISSHPRKTYGYTF
clone size: many
J gene: TRBJ1-2
V gene: TRBV5-8
D gene: NA

CDR3 DNA: TGCGCCAGCAGTAGGTTCAAGCTACGCAGAAAGACCTATGGCTACACCTTC
CDR3 protein: CASSRFKLRRKTYGYTF
clone size: many
J gene: TRBJ1-2
V gene: TRBV23-1
D gene: NA

CDR3 DNA: TGCGCCAGCAGCCAAGATGGGGGTACCGGGGAGCTGTTTTTT
CDR3 protein: CASSQDGGTGELFF
clone size: many
J gene: TRBJ2-2
V gene: TRBV4-3
D gene: NA

CDR3 DNA: TGTGCCAGCAGTTTCCAGGGACAGTCAGATACGCAGTATTTT
CDR3 protein: CASSFQGQSDTQYF
clone size: few
J gene: TRBJ2-3
V gene: TRBV27
D gene: TRBD1

CDR3 DNA: TGTGCCAGCAGCAGAGCCGGGACCCCAGACATCTACAATGAGCAGTTCTTC
CDR3 protein: CASSRAGTPDIYNEQFF
clone size: few
J gene: TRBJ2-1
V gene: TRBV27
D gene: NA

CDR3 DNA: TGTGCCAGCAGGAGGACGGCAACGAACACCGGGGAGCTGTTTTTT
CDR3 protein: CASRRTATNTGELFF
clone size: many
J gene: TRBJ2-2
V gene: TRBV6-5
D gene: NA

CDR3 DNA: TGTGCCAGCTCACCACGGACAGGGGAGGGAGATGGCTACACCTTC
CDR3 protein: CASSPRTGEGDGYTF
clone size: many
J gene: TRBJ1-2
V gene: TRBV18
D gene: TRBD1

CDR3 DNA: TGTGCCAGTAGTAGGCTTCCGACAAATCGAAAGACCTATGGCCACACCTTC
CDR3 protein: CASSRLPTNRKTYGHTF
clone size: NA
J gene: TRBJ1-2
V gene: TRBV19
D gene: NA

CDR3 DNA: TGCAGTGCTAGAGACTTAGTGCGGACGTTGAACACTGAAGCTTTCTTT
CDR3 protein: CSARDLVRTLNTEAFF
clone size: many
J gene: TRBJ1-1
V gene: TRBV20-1
D gene: NA

CDR3 DNA: TGTGCCAGCACCCGGACAGGCTCCTACAATGAGCAGTTCTTC
CDR3 protein: CASTRTGSYNEQFF
clone size: NA
J gene: TRBJ2-1
V gene: TRBV3-2
D gene: NA

CDR3 DNA: TGCAGTGCTAGACGAGGAATAGCGGGAGGGCGGGAGACCCAGTACTTC
CDR3 protein: CSARRGIAGGRETQYF
clone size: few
J gene: TRBJ2-5
V gene: TRBV20-1
D gene: TRBD2

CDR3 DNA: TGTGCCAGCAGCACCGGGACTAGCCCCTACAATGAGCAGTTCTTC
CDR3 protein: CASSTGTSPYNEQFF
clone size: many
J gene: TRBJ2-1
V gene: TRBV6-5
D gene: TRBD2

CDR3 DNA: TGTGCCAGCAGCTGTTGCGGCGATCTCGGAAAGACCTATGGCTACACCTTC
CDR3 protein: CASSCCGDLGKTYGYTF
clone size: many
J gene: TRBJ1-2
V gene: TRBV11-3
D gene: NA

CDR3 DNA: TGCAGTGCCCCCCTCCTAGCGAGAGGGCCATCTTCTAATGAGCAGTTCTTC
CDR3 protein: CSAPLLARGPSSNEQFF
clone size: once
J gene: TRBJ2-1
V gene: TRBV20-1
D gene: NA

CDR3 DNA: TGTGCCAGCAGCTTTACCGGGAGCTCCTACAATGAGCAGTTCTTC
CDR3 protein: CASSFTGSSYNEQFF
clone size: many
J gene: TRBJ2-1
V gene: TRBV6-2/TRBV6-3
D gene: NA

CDR3 DNA: TGTGCCAGCAGCCCGCAACTTCCCATTTCTTTCTCTGATACCCAGTACTTC
CDR3 protein: CASSPQLPISFSDTQYF
clone size: many
J gene: TRBJ2-5
V gene: TRBV3-1
D gene: NA

CDR3 DNA: TGTGCCAGCAGCCGGTTGCATCCCATTTCTTTCTCTGAGACCCAGTACTTC
CDR3 protein: CASSRLHPISFSETQYF
clone size: NA
J gene: TRBJ2-5
V gene: TRBV3-1
D gene: NA

CDR3 DNA: TGCGCCAGCAGCACCCGACAGGGGACCGAGCAGTACTTC
CDR3 protein: CASSTRQGTEQYF
clone size: many
J gene: TRBJ2-7
V gene: TRBV4-3
D gene: TRBD1

CDR3 DNA: TGTGCCAGCAGCTTAGACGGGGCGGGTGAAAAACTGTTTTTT
CDR3 protein: CASSLDGAGEKLFF
clone size: many
J gene: TRBJ1-4
V gene: TRBV7-3
D gene: NA

CDR3 DNA: TGTGCCAGCAGCTTGCAGGGTCCTCGGGAGCAGTTCTTC
CDR3 protein: CASSLQGPREQFF
clone size: many
J gene: TRBJ2-1
V gene: TRBV7-2
D gene: NA